This is a list of T cell receptor beta chains from one sample in a study of T-cell reconstitution after alpha-beta-depleted transplantation in children. In TCRdb, the PCR reads were re-called with MiXCR into one record per CDR3 protein. The profile covers about 540,000 distinct CDR3 sequences, with about 17% appearing a single time and 3.3% taken by the ten largest. The sample consisted of PBMCs from the stem cell graft donor, taken from the stem cell graft. Receptor source: a human donor who donated a stem cell graft to a child with acute lymphoblastic leukemia. Each CDR3 is given with its conserved first and last residue. D genes are given only for firm matches. Clone size, where shown, is once, few, many, or a class for clones that have expanded.

D gene | J gene | V gene | clone size | CDR3 DNA | CDR3 protein
TRBD1 | TRBJ1-2 | TRBV6-2/TRBV6-3 | few | TGTGCCAGCAGCTTATGGACAGGGGGCTTGAAGGGCTACACCTTC | CASSLWTGGLKGYTF
TRBD2 | TRBJ2-5 | TRBV12-3/TRBV12-4 | . | TGTGCCAGCACCGGGGGGGCTGTGGAGACCCAGTACTTC | CASTGGAVETQYF
. | TRBJ1-4 | TRBV7-9 | . | TGTGCCAGCAGCTTAAATGGAGAAAAACTGTTTTTT | CASSLNGEKLFF
TRBD1 | TRBJ2-4 | TRBV27 | . | TGTGCCAGCAGTATGATGGGACAGGGTTCCAAAAACATTCAGTACTTC | CASSMMGQGSKNIQYF
. | TRBJ2-1 | TRBV27 | few | TGTGCCAGCAGTTTCCTAGTTGGGGGAAATGAGCAGTTCTTC | CASSFLVGGNEQFF
TRBD1 | TRBJ2-5 | TRBV6-5 | few | TGTGCCAGCAGTTACCTCCTACAGGGGGAGACCCAGTACTTC | CASSYLLQGETQYF
. | TRBJ1-1 | TRBV24-1 | . | TGTGCCACCAGCCAGGGACAAGTGAACACTGAAGCTTTCTTT | CATSQGQVNTEAFF
. | TRBJ2-3 | TRBV15 | many | TGTGCCACCAGCAGAGAACCAACAGCAGATACGCAGTATTTT | CATSREPTADTQYF
. | TRBJ2-1 | TRBV15 | many | TGTGCCACCAGCAGAGATTTCGGAGAAGGGATTCAGTTCTTC | CATSRDFGEGIQFF
TRBD2 | TRBJ2-1 | TRBV6-2/TRBV6-3 | many | TGTGCCAGCAGTTACTCGCCGGGACTAGCGGCGTTATTCTCCTACAATGAGCAGTTCTTC | CASSYSPGLAALFSYNEQFF
. | TRBJ2-7 | TRBV4-1 | few | TGCGCCAGCAGCCAGTTAGGGGCCTACGAGCAGTACTTC | CASSQLGAYEQYF
. | TRBJ2-4 | TRBV12-3/TRBV12-4 | . | TGTGCCAGTTCCAGACAGCTAGCCAAAAACATTCAGTACTTC | CASSRQLAKNIQYF
. | TRBJ2-2 | TRBV7-7 | few | TGTGCCAGCAGCCTGGACCTGGCCACCGGGGAGCTGTTTTTT | CASSLDLATGELFF
TRBD2 | TRBJ2-7 | TRBV20-1 | few | TGCAGTGCTAGAGACCTTTCCCTAGCGGGAGGGCCTTCCTACGAGCAGTACTTC | CSARDLSLAGGPSYEQYF
. | TRBJ2-3 | TRBV5-1 | few | TGCGCCAGCAGCTTGGGGGGGACCGGGTCAAAAATTCGGTATTTT | CASSLGGTGSKIRYF
. | TRBJ2-7 | TRBV5-1 | few | TGCGCCAGCAGCTGGGTGCCCGGCGTCTACGAGCAGTACTTC | CASSWVPGVYEQYF
. | TRBJ2-3 | TRBV3-1 | few | TGTGCCAGCAGCCACAAGACTACTCTGGATACGCAGTATTTT | CASSHKTTLDTQYF
. | TRBJ2-7 | TRBV5-1 | . | TGCGCCAGCAGCGACAGAGTGACCTACGAGCAGTACTTC | CASSDRVTYEQYF
TRBD2 | TRBJ2-1 | TRBV13 | . | TGTGCCAGCAGCCCAGGACTAGCAAGGCCTGAGCAGTTCTTC | CASSPGLARPEQFF
TRBD1 | TRBJ1-1 | TRBV4-1 | few | TGCGCCAGCAGCCAAGGAGAGAGGGGGCGCGGCACTGAAGCTTTCTTT | CASSQGERGRGTEAFF
TRBD2 | TRBJ2-1 | TRBV5-1 | . | TGCGCCAGCTCCAGCGGGAGGTCCAACAATGAGCAGTTCTTC | CASSSGRSNNEQFF
. | TRBJ2-3 | TRBV7-9 | few | TGTGCCAGCAGCTTAGGGGCGGGATTGGTAGCAGATACGCAGTATTTT | CASSLGAGLVADTQYF
. | TRBJ1-6 | TRBV27 | . | TGTGCCAGCAGTTGGGAGTATAATTCACCCCTCCACTTT | CASSWEYNSPLHF
TRBD2 | TRBJ2-7 | TRBV12-3/TRBV12-4 | many | TGTGCCAGCAGTTTCGGGGGGTCCGAGCAGTACTTC | CASSFGGSEQYF
. | TRBJ1-1 | TRBV12-3/TRBV12-4 | . | TGTGCCAGCACCGATGGGGGGCCTGAAGCTTTCTTT | CASTDGGPEAFF
TRBD2 | TRBJ2-7 | TRBV12-3/TRBV12-4 | . | TGTGCCAGCAGTTTCGGGGGCGGACTAGCCTCCTACGAGCAGTACTTC | CASSFGGGLASYEQYF
. | TRBJ1-6 | TRBV20-1 | . | TGCAGTGCTATTTTAAAAGGGCAGCCGTATTCACCCCTCCACTTT | CSAILKGQPYSPLHF